These 29 T cell receptor beta chains were sequenced from one sample in a study of Tregs in tolerant kidney transplant recipients. Measured with immunoSEQ multiplex PCR; TCRdb has only the in-frame clones, and not every one. The sample carries 100,000 to 150,000 clones, 85% to 95% recorded once. The sample consisted of CD4+ T cells from blood. The receptors were sampled from a human donor in good health.

A few counts support this clone. The chain combines TRBV4-2 with TRBJ1-2; D is possibly TRBD1 (6 bases). V dropped 4 bases and J dropped 3 bases, with 15 bases sitting between them. The CDR3 is made up of 15 amino acids. The germline V gene has CDR1 LGHNA and CDR2 YNFKEQ. The CDR3 DNA follows: TGTGCCAGCAGCCCCCAGGCAGGGGCCCACTATGGCTACACCTTC. This codes for CASSPQAGAHYGYTF.

V gene TRBV18 combines with J gene TRBJ2-7; TRBD2 agrees at 12 bases. The CDR3 sequence is 13 residues long. V gave up 8 bases and J gave up 5 bases; unmatched junction bases: 4. Germline V gene sequence: CDR1 KGHSH, CDR2 LQKENI. The CDR3 nucleotides are TGTGCCAGCCAGACTAGCGGGAGAAACGAGCAGTACTTC. This gives the protein CASQTSGRNEQYF.

A single count supports this clone. The V and J genes are TRBV18 and TRBJ2-1; D could derive from TRBD1 or TRBD2 (5 bases each). This CDR3 contains 15 residues. Germline lookup yields CDR1 KGHSH and CDR2 LQKENI. Trimming removed 6 bases at V and 3 bases at J, with 15 bases between. DNA of the CDR3: TGTGCCAGCTCGACCGGGACGCCCCTCTACAATGAGCAGTTCTTC. It is translated as CASSTGTPLYNEQFF.

V is TRBV14 and J is TRBJ1-3; possibly TRBD1 for D (5 bases). CDR3 length equals 16 residues. The germline V gene encodes CDR1 SGHDN and CDR2 FVKESK. V was trimmed by 2 bases and J by 5 bases, leaving 16 bases between them. DNA for the CDR3: TGTGCCAGCAGCCAACGCAACGGGGGAAGTAGAAACACCATATATTTT. Translation gives CASSQRNGGSRNTIYF.

J is TRBJ2-1 and V is TRBV30; 10 nucleotides line up with TRBD1. Per the germline V gene, CDR1 is GTSNPN and CDR2 is SVGIG (reference sequence). This CDR3 region has 13 residues. With 3 bases clipped from V and 6 bases from J, the junction kept 2 bases outside the gene matches. CDR3 nucleotide sequence: TGTGCCTGGAGGAGGACAGGGGGCAATGAGCAGTTCTTC. Translation: CAWRRTGGNEQFF. The full variable domain, completed using reference TRBV30 and TRBJ2-1, is SQTIHQWPATLVQPVGSPLSLECTVEGTSNPNLYWYRQAAGRGLQLLFYSVGIGQISSEVPQNLSASRPQDRQFILSSKKLLLSDSGFYLCAWRRTGGNEQFFGPGTRLTVL.

V is TRBV23-1 and J is TRBJ1-1, with 8 bases lining up with TRBD1. TRBV23-1 is reported as an ORF; its role is uncertain. This CDR3 comprises 19 residues. The V segment lost 7 bases and the J segment 1 base; nucleotides outside the gene matches: 20. CDR3 amino acids: CASTPGGTGCIGENTEAFF. The DNA for the CDR3 is TGCGCCAGCACCCCGGGGGGGACAGGCTGTATAGGTGAGAACACTGAAGCTTTCTTT.

The chain joins TRBV18 to TRBJ1-1; the D gene is possibly TRBD1 (6 bases). Per germline, CDR1 KGHSH and CDR2 LQKENI. Trimming removed 3 bases at V and 1 base at J, with 12 bases between. The CDR3 covers 15 residues. The CDR3 spells CASSPPGHKNTEAFF. The DNA of the CDR3 is TGTGCCAGCTCACCGCCGGGACACAAGAACACTGAAGCTTTCTTT.

The J gene is TRBJ2-1, the V gene TRBV5-1, with D maybe TRBD1 (6 bases). The V gene's germline CDR1 is SGHRS and CDR2 YFSETQ. The CDR3 contains 12 residues. V gave up 2 bases and J gave up 9 bases, with 9 bases separating them. The CDR3 loop reads CASSLQGAEQFF. CDR3 DNA sequence: TGCGCCAGCAGCTTACAGGGTGCTGAGCAGTTCTTC. The full variable domain, with the rest looked up from reference TRBV5-1 and TRBJ2-1, is KAGVTQTPRYLIKTRGQQVTLSCSPISGHRSVSWYQQTPGQGLQFLFEYFSETQRNKGNFPGRFSGRQFSNSRSEMNVSTLELGDSALYLCASSLQGAEQFFGPGTRLTVL.

In its sample, this clone was seen once. The chain carries TRBV25-1 and TRBJ1-4; no clear D. The CDR3 totals 12 residues. Germline CDR1 MGHDK, CDR2 SYGVNS. Trimming removed 3 bases at V and 8 bases at J, with 7 bases between. CDR3 in amino acids: CASSDRAEKLFF. The DNA for the CDR3 is TGTGCCAGCAGTGACCGGGCCGAAAAACTGTTTTTT.

J is TRBJ2-1 and V is TRBV7-3, with D uncertain. Trimming removed 2 bases from V and 4 bases from J, with 12 bases in between. There are 15 residues in the CDR3. The germline gives CDR1 SGHTA, CDR2 FQGTGA. The CDR3 nucleotides are TGTGCCAGCAGCTTAGGTCAGGCGAATTACAATGAGCAGTTCTTC. Its protein is CASSLGQANYNEQFF.

This clone was found a few times. The rearrangement joins TRBV18 to TRBJ1-5; TRBD1 aligns across 7 bases. The V and J ends lost 4 bases and 7 bases, in that order; junction bases with no gene match: 7. Germline V gene lookup returns CDR1 KGHSH and CDR2 LQKENI. This CDR3 is 14 amino acids long. DNA of the CDR3: TGTGCCAGCTCACTCAGACAGGGCGGACAGCCCCAGCATTTT. It specifies CASSLRQGGQPQHF. The variable domain in full, with the rest retrieved from reference TRBV18 and TRBJ1-5, is NAGVMQNPRHLVRRRGQEARLRCSPMKGHSHVYWYRQLPEEGLKFMVYLQKENIIDESGMPKERFSAEFPKEGPSILRIQQVVRGDSAAYFCASSLRQGGQPQHFGDGTRLSIL.

The chain couples TRBV6-1 to TRBJ2-7; tentative D call: TRBD1 (5 bases). Germline V lookup: CDR1 MNHNS, CDR2 SASEGT. With 1 base removed from V and 4 bases from J, the gap between germline ends came to 14 bases. The CDR3 is 15 residues long. The CDR3 reads CASSEGSGIKYEQYF. The CDR3 nucleotides read TGTGCCAGCAGTGAAGGGTCAGGGATCAAATACGAGCAGTACTTC.

CDR3 nucleotides: TGTGCCAGCAGCACGACTAAAATAGCGGGAGGGTCCTACAATGAGCAGTTCTTC. Amino acid sequence: CASSTTKIAGGSYNEQFF. V usage is TRBV11-3 and J usage is TRBJ2-1; the match to TRBD2 covers 11 bases. The CDR3 contains 18 residues. J gave up 1 base and V 5 bases, and 10 bases lay outside the gene matches. Germline-derived CDR1 and CDR2 are SGHNT and YENEEA.

V is TRBV18 and J is TRBJ1-2; D is uncertain. CDR3 length: 13 amino acids. Germline lookup yields CDR1 KGHSH and CDR2 LQKENI. Trimming cost V 0 bases and J 5 bases, with 7 bases left between them. The CDR3 loop reads CASSPPGRYGYTF. The CDR3 DNA reads as TGTGCCAGCTCACCACCGGGGAGGTATGGCTACACCTTC.

The V call is TRBV11-2, the J call TRBJ2-5; 10 bases are a match to TRBD1. Germline values: CDR1 SGHAT, CDR2 FQNNGV. The CDR3 has 13 amino acids. V lost 5 bases to trimming and J lost 4 bases; unmatched junction nucleotides: 1. The CDR3 here is CASSRDRGETQYF. The CDR3 DNA reads TGTGCCAGCAGCAGGGACAGGGGAGAGACCCAGTACTTC.

The chain uses TRBV10-2 and TRBJ2-4; 10 positions match TRBD2. The germline V gene encodes CDR1 WSHSY and CDR2 SAAADI. This CDR3 is built from 18 residues. The junction had 9 bases not matched to a gene; V was cut back by 4 bases and J by 0 bases. Here the CDR3 DNA reads TGCGCCAGCAGTGCGCAGCGGGGGGGCAAACTAGCCAAAAACATTCAGTACTTC. Protein sequence: CASSAQRGGKLAKNIQYF.

V usage is TRBV19 and J usage is TRBJ2-7, with D maybe TRBD2 (5 bases). The V gene lost 2 bases and the J gene lost 3 bases, with 11 bases spanning the gap. Germline V gene sequence: CDR1 LNHDA, CDR2 SQIVND (reference sequence). The CDR3 extends over 14 amino acids. CDR3 bases: TGTGCCAGTAGTATACGAGGGTATAGCTACGAGCAGTACTTC. Translated, it gives CASSIRGYSYEQYF.

The rearrangement uses TRBV18 and TRBJ1-5; TRBD1 is a possible D gene (5 bases). This CDR3 has 14 amino acids. Germline CDR1 KGHSH, CDR2 LQKENI. Trimming shortened V by 6 bases and J by 0 bases, and 9 bases separated the two germline ends. The CDR3 spells CASSTDISNQPQHF. CDR3 sequence (DNA): TGTGCCAGCTCGACAGATATTAGCAATCAGCCCCAGCATTTT.

The CDR3 spells CASSSLDRGLSPLHF. DNA of the CDR3: TGTGCCAGCTCATCCCTGGACAGGGGGCTTTCACCCCTCCACTTT. The rearrangement uses TRBV18 and TRBJ1-6; 11 nucleotides agree with TRBD1. CDR1 is KGHSH, CDR2 LQKENI, per germline. The CDR3 extends over 15 amino acids. V shed 5 bases, J shed 9 bases, and the junction held 6 bases outside the gene matches.

The chain couples TRBV18 to TRBJ2-7; the match to TRBD1 covers 7 bases. Trimming took 5 bases from V and 2 from J; bases not matched to a gene: 15. The CDR3 runs 17 residues. Germline V gene sequence: CDR1 KGHSH, CDR2 LQKENI. The CDR3 nucleotides are TGTGCCAGCTCATTGGGACAGCTACTAACGCAACCCTACGAGCAGTACTTC. The encoded protein is CASSLGQLLTQPYEQYF.

The chain combines TRBV7-2 with TRBJ1-1; D is uncertain. Germline V gene data show CDR1 as SGHTA and CDR2 as FQGNSA. The CDR3 consists of 13 residues. V was trimmed by 0 bases and J by 6 bases, leaving 8 bases between them. CDR3 amino acids: CASSLAGSAEAFF. The CDR3, as DNA: TGTGCCAGCAGCTTAGCGGGGAGCGCTGAAGCTTTCTTT.

The rearrangement links TRBV4-1 to TRBJ2-3, with 8 bases matching TRBD2. The CDR3 loop spans 16 amino acids. J was trimmed by 0 bases and V by 1 base; bases with no gene match: 3. Germline assignment: CDR1 MGHRA and CDR2 YSYEKL. CDR3 in amino acids: CASSQVLAGSTDTQYF. The CDR3 DNA sequence: TGCGCCAGCAGCCAAGTGCTAGCGGGTAGCACAGATACGCAGTATTTT.

The chain links TRBV7-9 to TRBJ1-1; the D gene is possibly TRBD1 (5 bases). The germline V gene encodes CDR1 SEHNR and CDR2 FQNEAQ (reference sequence). This CDR3 contains 13 residues. Trimming cost V 11 bases and J 5 bases, with 18 bases left between them. The CDR3 reads CAQRGAMGTEAFF. CDR3 DNA sequence: TGTGCCCAGCGAGGGGCGATGGGAACTGAAGCTTTCTTT. The full variable domain, its missing parts supplied by reference TRBV7-9 and TRBJ1-1, is DTGVSQNPRHKITKRGQNVTFRCDPISEHNRLYWYRQTLGQGPEFLTYFQNEAQLEKSRLLSDRFSAERPKGSFSTLEIQRTEQGDSAMYLCAQRGAMGTEAFFGQGTRLTVV.

V is TRBV5-8 and J is TRBJ1-2, with D perhaps TRBD1 (6 bases). CDR3 length: 16 residues. The V gene lost 0 bases and the J gene lost 7 bases, with 19 bases spanning the gap. Germline CDR1 reads SGHTS; CDR2 reads YDEGEE. The CDR3 bases are TGTGCCAGCAGCTTGGCCGGAGGGGGGCTCCCTCGTGGCTACACCTTC. It encodes CASSLAGGGLPRGYTF.

The V call is TRBV5-1, the J call TRBJ1-1; D call uncertain. CDR3 size: 15 residues. Deletions cut 0 bases from V and 0 bases from J, with 9 bases between. The germline gives CDR1 SGHRS, CDR2 YFSETQ. In nucleotides, the CDR3 is TGCGCCAGCAGCTTGGGACGAGTCATGAACACTGAAGCTTTCTTT. Translation gives CASSLGRVMNTEAFF.

The chain is built from TRBV18 and TRBJ1-1; 9 bases are shared with TRBD1. The J segment lost 7 bases and the V segment lost 3 bases, leaving 6 bases of the junction unmatched. The CDR3 spans 14 residues. Per the germline V gene, CDR1 is KGHSH and CDR2 is LQKENI. The CDR3 sequence: CASSPIQGANEAFF. CDR3 nucleotides: TGTGCCAGCTCACCGATACAGGGGGCTAATGAAGCTTTCTTT.

The rearrangement joins TRBV7-9 to TRBJ1-3; D perhaps matches TRBD1 (5 bases). Trimming removed 4 bases at V and 0 bases at J, with 19 bases between. Germline CDR1 SEHNR, CDR2 FQNEAQ (reference sequence). CDR3 size: 18 residues. CDR3 bases: TGTGCCAGCAGCTCGGGCCGTAAACAGAGGGGCTCTGGAAACACCATATATTTT. Translation: CASSSGRKQRGSGNTIYF.

J is TRBJ2-3 and V is TRBV2, with 9 bases identical to TRBD1. The germline V gene encodes CDR1 SNHLY and CDR2 FYNNEI. The ends lost 4 bases at V and 1 base at J; junction bases unmatched: 3. The CDR3 contains 15 residues. The CDR3 DNA follows: TGTGCCAGCAGTGTGGGACAGGGAGGCACAGATACGCAGTATTTT. The encoded protein is CASSVGQGGTDTQYF. Full variable domain (outside the CDR3, taken from reference TRBV2 and TRBJ2-3): EPEVTQTPSHQVTQMGQEVILRCVPISNHLYFYWYRQILGQKVEFLVSFYNNEISEKSEIFDDQFSVERPDGSNFTLKIRSTKLEDSAMYFCASSVGQGGTDTQYFGPGTRLTVL.

J is TRBJ2-1 and V is TRBV2; 12 bases align to TRBD2. V lost 8 bases to trimming and J lost 9 bases; unmatched junction nucleotides: 11. The CDR3 runs 15 residues. CDR1 is SNHLY and CDR2 is FYNNEI in the germline V gene. The chain's CDR3 is CASEPPSGGAFEQFF. DNA for the CDR3: TGTGCCAGCGAACCTCCTAGCGGGGGGGCCTTTGAGCAGTTCTTC. The full variable domain, in which reference TRBV2 and TRBJ2-1 provide the parts outside the CDR3, is EPEVTQTPSHQVTQMGQEVILRCVPISNHLYFYWYRQILGQKVEFLVSFYNNEISEKSEIFDDQFSVERPDGSNFTLKIRSTKLEDSAMYFCASEPPSGGAFEQFFGPGTRLTVL.